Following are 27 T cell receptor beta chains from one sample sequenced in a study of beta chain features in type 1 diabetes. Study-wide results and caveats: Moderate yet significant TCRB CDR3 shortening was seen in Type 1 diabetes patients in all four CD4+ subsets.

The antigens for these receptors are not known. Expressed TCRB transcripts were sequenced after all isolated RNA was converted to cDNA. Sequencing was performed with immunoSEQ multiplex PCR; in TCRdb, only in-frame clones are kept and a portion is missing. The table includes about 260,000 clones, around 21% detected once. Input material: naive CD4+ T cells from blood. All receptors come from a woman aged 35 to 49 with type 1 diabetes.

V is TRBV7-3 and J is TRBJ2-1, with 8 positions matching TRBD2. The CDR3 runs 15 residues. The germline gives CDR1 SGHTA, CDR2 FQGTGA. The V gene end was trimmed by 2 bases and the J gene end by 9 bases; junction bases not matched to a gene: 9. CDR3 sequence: CASSLLGGAEGEQFF. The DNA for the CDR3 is TGTGCCAGCAGCTTACTCGGGGGGGCCGAAGGTGAGCAGTTCTTC.

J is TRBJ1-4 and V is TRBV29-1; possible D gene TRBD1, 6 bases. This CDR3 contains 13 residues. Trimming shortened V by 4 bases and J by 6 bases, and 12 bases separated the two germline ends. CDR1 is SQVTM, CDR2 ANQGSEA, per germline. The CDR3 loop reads CSVAGQGYEKLFF. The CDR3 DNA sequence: TGCAGCGTTGCGGGACAAGGATATGAAAAACTGTTTTTT.

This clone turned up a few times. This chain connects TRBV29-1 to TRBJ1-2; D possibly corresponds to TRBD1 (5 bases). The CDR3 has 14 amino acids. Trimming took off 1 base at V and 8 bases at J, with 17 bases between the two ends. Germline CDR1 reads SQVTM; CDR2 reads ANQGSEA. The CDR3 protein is CSVEVSSDSSGYTF. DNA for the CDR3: TGCAGCGTTGAAGTATCGTCAGACAGCTCGGGCTACACCTTC.

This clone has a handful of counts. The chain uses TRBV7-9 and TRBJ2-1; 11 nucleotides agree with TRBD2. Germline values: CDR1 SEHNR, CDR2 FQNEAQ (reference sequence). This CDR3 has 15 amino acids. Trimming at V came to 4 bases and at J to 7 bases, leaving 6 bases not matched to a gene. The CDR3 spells CASSSTGTSGNEQFF. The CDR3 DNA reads TGTGCCAGCAGCTCCACCGGGACTAGCGGAAATGAGCAGTTCTTC.

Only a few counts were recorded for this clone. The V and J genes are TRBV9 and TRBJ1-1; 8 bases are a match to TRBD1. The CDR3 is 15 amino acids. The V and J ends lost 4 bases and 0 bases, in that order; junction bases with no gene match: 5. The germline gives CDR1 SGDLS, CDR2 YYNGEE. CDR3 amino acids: CASSPSTGVNTEAFF. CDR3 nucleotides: TGTGCCAGCAGCCCGTCGACAGGGGTGAACACTGAAGCTTTCTTT.

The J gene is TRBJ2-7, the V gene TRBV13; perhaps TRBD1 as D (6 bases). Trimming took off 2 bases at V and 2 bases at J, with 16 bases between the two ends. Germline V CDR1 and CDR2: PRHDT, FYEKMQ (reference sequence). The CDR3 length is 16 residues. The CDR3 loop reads CASSLIPTGLPYEQYF. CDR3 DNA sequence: TGTGCCAGCAGCTTAATCCCGACAGGCCTACCCTACGAGCAGTACTTC.

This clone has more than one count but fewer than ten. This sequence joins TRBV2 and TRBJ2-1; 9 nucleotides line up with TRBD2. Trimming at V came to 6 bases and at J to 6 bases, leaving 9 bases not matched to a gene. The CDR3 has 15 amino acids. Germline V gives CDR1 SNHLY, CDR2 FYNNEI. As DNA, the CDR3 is TGTGCCAGCAGCGCCGGGATAGCGGGAGTCAATGAGCAGTTCTTC. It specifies CASSAGIAGVNEQFF. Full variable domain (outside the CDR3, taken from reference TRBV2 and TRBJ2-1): EPEVTQTPSHQVTQMGQEVILRCVPISNHLYFYWYRQILGQKVEFLVSFYNNEISEKSEIFDDQFSVERPDGSNFTLKIRSTKLEDSAMYFCASSAGIAGVNEQFFGPGTRLTVL.

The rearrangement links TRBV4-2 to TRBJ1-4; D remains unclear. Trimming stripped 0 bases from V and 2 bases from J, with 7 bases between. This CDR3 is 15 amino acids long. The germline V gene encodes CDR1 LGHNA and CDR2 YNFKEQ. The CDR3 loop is CASSQDYQTNEKLFF. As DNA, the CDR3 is TGTGCCAGCAGCCAAGATTATCAGACTAATGAAAAACTGTTTTTT.

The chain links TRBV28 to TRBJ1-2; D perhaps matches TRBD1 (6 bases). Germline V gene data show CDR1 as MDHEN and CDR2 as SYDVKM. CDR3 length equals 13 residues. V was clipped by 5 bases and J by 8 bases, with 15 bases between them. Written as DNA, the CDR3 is TGTGCCAGCAGTCAGGCGGGGGCGCGGGGCTACACCTTC. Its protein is CASSQAGARGYTF.

The CDR3, as DNA: TGTGCCAGTACTATGGGGTCAGGGGTGAATCAGCCCCAGCATTTT. Its translation is CASTMGSGVNQPQHF. This rearrangement joins TRBV19 to TRBJ1-5; D may be TRBD1 (6 bases). Germline-derived CDR1 and CDR2 are LNHDA and SQIVND (reference sequence). V was trimmed by 7 bases and J by 4 bases, leaving 17 bases between them. The CDR3 is 15 amino acids.

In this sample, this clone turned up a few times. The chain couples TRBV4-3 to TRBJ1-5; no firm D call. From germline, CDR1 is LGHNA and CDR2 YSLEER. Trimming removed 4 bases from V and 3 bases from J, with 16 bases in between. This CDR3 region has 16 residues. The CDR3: CASSRRAGRDNQPQHF. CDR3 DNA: TGCGCCAGCAGCCGACGAGCGGGGAGGGACAATCAGCCCCAGCATTTT.

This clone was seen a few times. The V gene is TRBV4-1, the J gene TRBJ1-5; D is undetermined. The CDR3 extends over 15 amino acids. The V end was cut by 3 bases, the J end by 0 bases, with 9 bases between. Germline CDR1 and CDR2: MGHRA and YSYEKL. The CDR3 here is CASSHGGLSNQPQHF. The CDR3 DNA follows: TGCGCCAGCAGCCACGGCGGACTTAGCAATCAGCCCCAGCATTTT.

The CDR3 nucleotides are TGCGCCAGCAGCGGTCTATACGAGCAGTACTTC. The encoded protein is CASSGLYEQYF. The V and J genes are TRBV5-1 and TRBJ2-7; D not resolved. V was trimmed by 4 bases and J by 4 bases, leaving 6 bases between them. There are 11 residues in the CDR3. Germline CDR1 reads SGHRS; CDR2 reads YFSETQ.

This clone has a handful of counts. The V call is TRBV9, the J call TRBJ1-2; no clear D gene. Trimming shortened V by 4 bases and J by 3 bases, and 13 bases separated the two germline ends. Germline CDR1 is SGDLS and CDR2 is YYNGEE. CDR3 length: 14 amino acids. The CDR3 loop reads CASSPAASDYGYTF. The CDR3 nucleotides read TGTGCCAGCAGCCCAGCAGCCAGCGACTATGGCTACACCTTC.

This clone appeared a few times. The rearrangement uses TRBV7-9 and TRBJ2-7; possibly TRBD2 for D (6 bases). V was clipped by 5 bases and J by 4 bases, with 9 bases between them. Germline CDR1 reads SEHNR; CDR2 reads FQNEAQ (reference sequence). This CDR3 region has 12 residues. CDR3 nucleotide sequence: TGTGCCAGCAGCGAGGGAGGATACGAGCAGTACTTC. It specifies CASSEGGYEQYF.

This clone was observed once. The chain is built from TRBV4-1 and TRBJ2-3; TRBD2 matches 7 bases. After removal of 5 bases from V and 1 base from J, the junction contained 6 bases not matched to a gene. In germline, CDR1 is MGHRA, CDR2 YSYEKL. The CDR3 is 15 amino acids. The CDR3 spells CASSSGGGGTDTQYF. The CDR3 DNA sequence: TGCGCCAGCAGCTCGGGAGGAGGGGGCACAGATACGCAGTATTTT.

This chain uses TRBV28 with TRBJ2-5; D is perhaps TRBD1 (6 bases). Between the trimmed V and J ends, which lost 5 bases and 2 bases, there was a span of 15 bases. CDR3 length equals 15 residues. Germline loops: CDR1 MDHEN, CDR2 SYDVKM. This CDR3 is CASSVGTNLQETQYF. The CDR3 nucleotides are TGTGCCAGCAGTGTCGGGACAAACTTGCAAGAGACCCAGTACTTC.

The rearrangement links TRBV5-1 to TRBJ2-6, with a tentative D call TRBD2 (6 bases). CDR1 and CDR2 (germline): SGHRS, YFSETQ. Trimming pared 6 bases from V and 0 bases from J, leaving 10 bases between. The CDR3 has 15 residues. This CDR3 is CASTSGSSGANVLTF. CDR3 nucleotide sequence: TGCGCCAGCACCTCCGGGAGCTCTGGGGCCAACGTCCTGACTTTC.

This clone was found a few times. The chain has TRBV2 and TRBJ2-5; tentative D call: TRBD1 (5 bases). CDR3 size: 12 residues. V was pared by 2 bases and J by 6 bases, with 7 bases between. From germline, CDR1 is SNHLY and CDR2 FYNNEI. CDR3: CASSESGQTQYF. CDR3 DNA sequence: TGTGCCAGCAGTGAATCAGGGCAGACCCAGTACTTC.

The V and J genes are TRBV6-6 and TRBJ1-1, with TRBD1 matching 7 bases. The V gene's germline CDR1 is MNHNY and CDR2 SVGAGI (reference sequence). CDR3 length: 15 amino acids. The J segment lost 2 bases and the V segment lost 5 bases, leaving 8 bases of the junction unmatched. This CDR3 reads CASSPRQGTNTEAFF. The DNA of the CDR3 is TGTGCCAGCAGTCCCCGACAGGGAACAAACACTGAAGCTTTCTTT.

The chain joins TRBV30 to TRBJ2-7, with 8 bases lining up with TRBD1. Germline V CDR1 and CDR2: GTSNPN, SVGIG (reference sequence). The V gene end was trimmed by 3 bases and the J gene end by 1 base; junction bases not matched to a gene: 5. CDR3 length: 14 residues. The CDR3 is CAWSRDRRSYEQYF. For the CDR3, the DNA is TGTGCCTGGAGCCGGGACAGGAGGTCCTACGAGCAGTACTTC.

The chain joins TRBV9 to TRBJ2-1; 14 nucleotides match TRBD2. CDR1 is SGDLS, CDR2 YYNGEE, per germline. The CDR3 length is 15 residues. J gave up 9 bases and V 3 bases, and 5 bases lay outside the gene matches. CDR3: CASSEGLAGVGEQFF. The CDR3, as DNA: TGTGCCAGCAGCGAGGGACTAGCGGGAGTGGGTGAGCAGTTCTTC.

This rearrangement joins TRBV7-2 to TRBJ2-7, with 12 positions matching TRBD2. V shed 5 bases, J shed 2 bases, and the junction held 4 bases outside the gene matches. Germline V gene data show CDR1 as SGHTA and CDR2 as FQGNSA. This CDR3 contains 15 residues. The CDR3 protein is CASSETSGSPYEQYF. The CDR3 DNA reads TGTGCCAGCAGCGAGACTAGCGGGAGCCCCTACGAGCAGTACTTC.

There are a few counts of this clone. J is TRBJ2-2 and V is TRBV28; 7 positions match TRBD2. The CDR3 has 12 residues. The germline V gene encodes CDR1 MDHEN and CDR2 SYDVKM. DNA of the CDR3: TGTGCGGGGGGGAGAAACACCGGGGAGCTGTTTTTT. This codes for CAGGRNTGELFF. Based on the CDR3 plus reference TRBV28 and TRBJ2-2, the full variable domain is DVKVTQSSRYLVKRTGEKVFLECVQDMDHENMFWYRQDPGLGLRLIYFSYDVKMKEKGDIPEGYSVSREKKERFSLILESASTNQTSMYLCAGGRNTGELFFGEGSRLTVL.

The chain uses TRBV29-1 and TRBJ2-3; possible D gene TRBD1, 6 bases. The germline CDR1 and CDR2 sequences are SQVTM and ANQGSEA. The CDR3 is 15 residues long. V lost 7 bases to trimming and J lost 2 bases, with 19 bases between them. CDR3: CSAPRLQGATDTQYF. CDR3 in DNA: TGCAGCGCTCCCCGACTACAGGGTGCCACAGATACGCAGTATTTT.

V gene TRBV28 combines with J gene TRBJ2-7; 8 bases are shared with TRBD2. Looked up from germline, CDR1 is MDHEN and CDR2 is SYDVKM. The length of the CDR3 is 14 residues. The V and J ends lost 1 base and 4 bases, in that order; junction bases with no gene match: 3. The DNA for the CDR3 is TGTGCCAGCAGTTTATACGGCGGGGGGTACGAGCAGTACTTC. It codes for CASSLYGGGYEQYF.

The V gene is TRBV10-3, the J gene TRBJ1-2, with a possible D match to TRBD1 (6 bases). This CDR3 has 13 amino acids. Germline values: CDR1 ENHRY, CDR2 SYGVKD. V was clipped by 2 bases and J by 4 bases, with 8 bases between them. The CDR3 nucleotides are TGTGCCATCAGTGAGGTCAGGGGCTATGGCTACACCTTC. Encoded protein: CAISEVRGYGYTF.